Ten or more counts support the clone carrying this T cell receptor beta chain. This entry comes from a study of response to subunit inactivated influenza vaccine. TCRdb re-derived calls from the RT-PCR reads in MiXCR, one entry per CDR3 protein. The data contain under 950,000 distinct CDR3 sequences, roughly 20% of them singletons. This clonotype originated in a man aged 50-59 years who received an inactivated influenza vaccine. Sequencing used PBMCs from blood, obtained around 5 days after vaccination.

The CDR3 coding sequence is TGTGCCAGCAGTGTAGAACAGGGCTCCTACGAGCAGTACTTC. Amino acid sequence: CASSVEQGSYEQYF. The V call is TRBV12-3 or TRBV12-4, the J call TRBJ2-7, with D possibly matching TRBD1 (6 bases). The V end was cut by 5 bases, the J end by 0 bases, with 11 bases between. This CDR3 region has 14 residues.